The entry that follows covers one TCR beta chain sequence. Antigen unknown. These data are taken from a study of cytomegalovirus exposure and HLA in healthy donors. Study results and limitations: With high specificity and sensitivity, the classifier reportedly diagnosed cytomegalovirus status.

The primer mix had 60 Vbeta and 13 Jbeta primers. Produced via immunoSEQ multiplex PCR; TCRdb's table is partial and in-frame only. The sample records just over 200,000 clones, approximately 79% being singletons. V dropped 6 bases and J dropped 0; count of bases not matched to a gene: 4. The CDR3 extends over 15 amino acids. CDR1 and CDR2 (germline): SGDLS, YYNGEE. The gene calls are TRBV9 and TRBJ2-1; TRBD2 matches 9 bases. This clonotype was sampled from a man aged 50 to 60 in good health and CMV-seronegative. Sequences were obtained from PBMCs. This CDR3 is CASTQAGGSYNEQFF. CDR3 bases: TGTGCCAGCACCCAAGCGGGAGGCTCCTACAATGAGCAGTTCTTC.